These 26 T cell receptor beta chains were sequenced from one sample in a study of blood T cell repertoires in COVID-19. Sequencing used immunoSEQ multiplex PCR; TCRdb keeps in-frame clones, though not all of them. In the table there are some 86,000 clones, roughly 83% of which are singletons. The material sequenced was peripheral blood. These receptors were obtained from an elderly woman with active or convalescent COVID-19.

V usage is TRBV19 and J usage is TRBJ1-3, with a possible D match to TRBD1 (5 bases). V shed 3 bases and J shed 9 bases, with 27 bases lying between them. This CDR3 contains 18 residues. The germline V gene encodes CDR1 LNHDA and CDR2 SQIVND (reference sequence). The CDR3, as DNA: TGTGCCAGTAGTATTAGAGGAGCGGGGGTGGCGGCTGCCGGCACCATATATTTT. Protein sequence: CASSIRGAGVAAAGTIYF.

This chain uses TRBV7-9 with TRBJ2-5; 7 bases fit TRBD1. The CDR3 is 15 residues long. The V segment lost 4 bases and the J segment 1 base; nucleotides outside the gene matches: 6. Germline V gene lookup returns CDR1 SEHNR and CDR2 FQNEAQ (reference sequence). CDR3 sequence reads: CASSSIRDSQETQYF. In DNA form, the CDR3 reads TGTGCCAGCAGCTCGATCCGGGACAGCCAAGAGACCCAGTACTTC.

The chain is built from TRBV29-1 and TRBJ1-1; D might be TRBD1 (5 bases). Trimming took off 3 bases at V and 3 bases at J, with 11 bases between the two ends. Per germline, CDR1 SQVTM and CDR2 ANQGSEA. This CDR3 has 13 residues. This chain's CDR3 is CSVDRARDTEAFF. In nucleotides, the CDR3 is TGCAGCGTTGACAGGGCCAGGGACACTGAAGCTTTCTTT.

The V gene is TRBV20-1, the J gene TRBJ1-1; D may be TRBD1 (5 bases). The germline CDR1 and CDR2 sequences are DFQATT and SNEGSKA (reference sequence). The CDR3 extends over 14 amino acids. V lost 3 bases to trimming and J lost 6 bases, with 17 bases between them. The CDR3 DNA is TGCAGTGCTAGTTCGGGCAGGGAAAAATCTGAAGCTTTCTTT. Protein sequence: CSASSGREKSEAFF.

The chain uses TRBV28 and TRBJ1-5, with TRBD1 identical over 8 bases. Germline lookup yields CDR1 MDHEN and CDR2 SYDVKM. This CDR3 is 12 amino acids long. CDR3 nucleotides: TGTGGAAGTCAGGGGGCTGGACAGCCCCAGCATTTT. It encodes CGSQGAGQPQHF. Full variable domain (outside the CDR3, taken from reference TRBV28 and TRBJ1-5): DVKVTQSSRYLVKRTGEKVFLECVQDMDHENMFWYRQDPGLGLRLIYFSYDVKMKEKGDIPEGYSVSREKKERFSLILESASTNQTSMYLCGSQGAGQPQHFGDGTRLSIL.

This chain joins TRBV10-3 and TRBJ1-5; possibly TRBD1 for D (6 bases). The CDR3 has 15 amino acids. V was cut by 3 bases and J by 3 bases, with 12 bases left in between. Germline V lookup: CDR1 ENHRY, CDR2 SYGVKD. This chain's CDR3 is CAISDAGQNNQPQHF. The CDR3 DNA follows: TGTGCCATCAGTGACGCAGGACAGAACAATCAGCCCCAGCATTTT.

The J gene is TRBJ1-2, the V gene TRBV28; a possible D gene is TRBD1 (5 bases). Germline CDR1 is MDHEN and CDR2 is SYDVKM. The CDR3 spans 12 residues. The ends were cut back, 4 bases at V and 6 bases at J, with 9 bases in the middle. DNA for the CDR3: TGTGCCAGCAGTTCCCAGGGCCATGGCTACACCTTC. Amino acids: CASSSQGHGYTF.

The J gene is TRBJ2-7, the V gene TRBV18; the D gene is possibly TRBD2 (5 bases). V lost 6 bases and J lost 4, with 7 bases in between. The CDR3 runs 11 residues. Germline-derived CDR1 and CDR2 are KGHSH and LQKENI. CDR3 sequence: CASSDSYEQYF. The CDR3 DNA sequence: TGTGCCAGCTCGGACTCTTACGAGCAGTACTTC.

The rearrangement uses TRBV18 and TRBJ2-5, with D uncertain. Per germline, CDR1 KGHSH and CDR2 LQKENI. Trimming pared 3 bases from V and 1 base from J, leaving 9 bases between. The CDR3 loop spans 14 amino acids. The DNA of the CDR3 is TGTGCCAGCTCACCTCAGGCGATCCAAGAGACCCAGTACTTC. It encodes CASSPQAIQETQYF. The full variable domain, in which reference TRBV18 and TRBJ2-5 provide the parts outside the CDR3, is NAGVMQNPRHLVRRRGQEARLRCSPMKGHSHVYWYRQLPEEGLKFMVYLQKENIIDESGMPKERFSAEFPKEGPSILRIQQVVRGDSAAYFCASSPQAIQETQYFGPGTRLLVL.

In its sample, this clone was seen once. The chain couples TRBV27 to TRBJ1-6, with 8 bases identical to TRBD1. The germline gives CDR1 MNHEY, CDR2 SMNVEV (reference sequence). The CDR3 length is 18 residues. V lost 8 bases and J lost 0; bases outside the gene matches: 12. This CDR3 reads CASSVAPGGSSYNSPLHF. CDR3 in DNA: TGTGCCAGCTCAGTAGCCCCAGGGGGCAGCTCCTATAATTCACCCCTCCACTTT.

This chain links TRBV5-4 with TRBJ2-6, with 12 nucleotides matching TRBD1. The CDR3 contains 16 residues. Per germline, CDR1 SGHNT and CDR2 YYREEE (reference sequence). Trimming took 5 bases from V and 2 from J; bases not matched to a gene: 2. The CDR3 nucleotides read TGTGCCAGCAGGGGACAGGGGGCGCCTGGGGCCAACGTCCTGACTTTC. It translates to CASRGQGAPGANVLTF.

This clone turned up a few times. The CDR3 spells CASGAKASYEQYF. The CDR3 DNA reads as TGTGCCAGCGGGGCAAAAGCCTCCTACGAGCAGTACTTC. This chain joins TRBV12-3 or TRBV12-4 and TRBJ2-7; D might be TRBD1 (5 bases). The CDR3 contains 13 residues. The V end lost 8 bases, the J end lost 0 bases, and 11 bases lay between the germline ends.

The J gene is TRBJ1-2, the V gene TRBV19; possibly TRBD1 for D (5 bases). CDR1 and CDR2 from the germline V gene are LNHDA and SQIVND (reference sequence). Deletions cut 7 bases from V and 4 bases from J, with 16 bases between. The CDR3 length is 14 residues. The CDR3 is CASNTTGLLYGYTF. For the CDR3, the DNA is TGTGCCAGTAATACGACGGGACTGCTCTATGGCTACACCTTC.

CDR3 DNA sequence: TGTGCCAGCAAAGGGACTAGCGGCTACAATGAGCAGTTCTTC. This encodes CASKGTSGYNEQFF. The V gene is TRBV2, the J gene TRBJ2-1, with TRBD2 matching over 11 bases. CDR1 SNHLY and CDR2 FYNNEI come from the germline V gene. The V segment lost 7 bases and the J segment 3 bases; nucleotides outside the gene matches: 2. The CDR3 spans 14 residues.

The chain combines TRBV6-5 with TRBJ2-1, with D perhaps matching TRBD2 (5 bases). Trimming pared 2 bases from V and 4 bases from J, leaving 12 bases between. The CDR3 length is 15 residues. Germline V gene lookup returns CDR1 MNHEY and CDR2 SVGAGI. CDR3 residues: CASSYGSSAYNEQFF. CDR3 DNA sequence: TGTGCCAGCAGTTACGGGAGTAGCGCTTACAATGAGCAGTTCTTC.

This clone was counted a few times. The rearrangement links TRBV5-6 to TRBJ1-2, with 7 bases lining up with TRBD1. Germline CDR1 reads SGHDT; CDR2 reads YYEEEE. The J segment lost 5 bases and the V segment lost 3 bases, leaving 7 bases of the junction unmatched. The CDR3 is 14 amino acids. The CDR3 region is CASSSGTAIYGYTF. The CDR3 nucleotides are TGTGCCAGCAGCTCGGGGACAGCTATTTATGGCTACACCTTC.

The rearrangement links TRBV27 to TRBJ1-5, with D tentatively TRBD1 (5 bases). Trimming cost V 2 bases and J 0 bases, with 20 bases left between them. Germline V gives CDR1 MNHEY, CDR2 SMNVEV (reference sequence). This CDR3 comprises 19 residues. CDR3 DNA: TGTGCCAGCAGTTTAAGGTCCACAGGCCCACTTTATAGCAATCAGCCCCAGCATTTT. Protein sequence: CASSLRSTGPLYSNQPQHF.

The chain couples TRBV30 to TRBJ1-1; D possibly corresponds to TRBD1 (6 bases). The CDR3 sequence is 13 residues long. The V end was cut by 8 bases, the J end by 3 bases, with 16 bases between. CDR1 and CDR2 from the germline V gene are GTSNPN and SVGIG (reference sequence). The CDR3 sequence is CAIRRGSDTEAFF. The CDR3 DNA is TGTGCCATACGCAGGGGTTCTGACACTGAAGCTTTCTTT.

The chain has TRBV6-1 and TRBJ2-1, with TRBD1 matching over 9 bases. V dropped 2 bases and J dropped 4; count of bases not matched to a gene: 3. The CDR3 has 15 amino acids. From germline, CDR1 is MNHNS and CDR2 SASEGT. CDR3 sequence (DNA): TGTGCCAGCAGTGAACCGGGACAGGGATACAATGAGCAGTTCTTC. Translation gives CASSEPGQGYNEQFF.

V is TRBV9 and J is TRBJ2-5; 9 bases map to TRBD2. The CDR3 sequence is 14 residues long. The V gene end was trimmed by 2 bases and the J gene end by 5 bases; junction bases not matched to a gene: 4. CDR1 is SGDLS, CDR2 YYNGEE, per germline. The CDR3 region is CASSVAGGFETQYF. The CDR3 DNA sequence: TGTGCCAGCAGCGTTGCGGGGGGGTTTGAGACCCAGTACTTC.

The chain carries TRBV27 and TRBJ1-6, with D unclear. V was cut by 8 bases and J by 0 bases, with 5 bases left in between. The CDR3 runs to 13 residues. Germline assignment: CDR1 MNHEY and CDR2 SMNVEV (reference sequence). CDR3 in amino acids: CASRSSYNSPLHF. The CDR3 region has the DNA TGTGCCAGCCGGAGCTCCTATAATTCACCCCTCCACTTT.

The chain uses TRBV7-8 and TRBJ1-5; D unresolved. Between the trimmed V and J ends, which lost 2 bases and 7 bases, there was a span of 9 bases. CDR1 is SGHVS and CDR2 is FQNEAQ in the germline V gene. The CDR3 is 13 residues long. The CDR3 spells CASSLTAEQPQHF. CDR3 nucleotide sequence: TGTGCCAGCAGCTTAACCGCGGAACAGCCCCAGCATTTT.

This chain links TRBV7-6 with TRBJ1-5; maybe TRBD1 (6 bases). V lost 1 base, J lost 0 bases, and 10 bases lay in between. Germline V CDR1 and CDR2: SGHVS, FNYEAQ. This CDR3 region has 16 residues. The CDR3 DNA sequence: TGTGCCAGCAGCTTAGGGCAGGGGCATAGCAATCAGCCCCAGCATTTT. Translated, it gives CASSLGQGHSNQPQHF.

The chain joins TRBV27 to TRBJ1-1; 7 bases are shared with TRBD1. CDR1 and CDR2 from the germline V gene are MNHEY and SMNVEV (reference sequence). The CDR3 loop spans 13 amino acids. V was pared by 5 bases and J by 11 bases, with 11 bases of the junction left unmatched. CDR3 DNA: TGTGCCAGCAGTACTATCAGGGGGAGTGGGGCTTTCTTT. Its translation: CASSTIRGSGAFF.

This clone was counted between two and nine times. This rearrangement joins TRBV7-9 to TRBJ1-6; 7 nucleotides match TRBD1. The length of the CDR3 is 15 residues. Germline CDR1 and CDR2: SEHNR and FQNEAQ (reference sequence). Trimming at V came to 5 bases and at J to 3 bases, leaving 4 bases not matched to a gene. The CDR3 protein is CASSLGTVYNSPLHF. DNA for the CDR3: TGTGCCAGCAGCCTAGGGACAGTCTATAATTCACCCCTCCACTTT.

The chain employs TRBV28 and TRBJ1-5, with D hard to call. This CDR3 is 12 amino acids long. Trimming removed 9 bases from V and 3 bases from J, with 9 bases in between. Germline loops: CDR1 MDHEN, CDR2 SYDVKM. CDR3 amino acids: CASFWANQPQHF. In nucleotides, the CDR3 is TGTGCCAGTTTCTGGGCCAATCAGCCCCAGCATTTT.